These 8 T cell receptor beta chains originate from one sample sequenced in a study of blood T cell repertoires in COVID-19. Sequencing used immunoSEQ multiplex PCR; TCRdb keeps in-frame clones, though not all of them. Here the sample spans under 150,000 clones, around 86% being singletons. Specimen: peripheral blood. The receptor set was obtained from a woman between 55 and 75 years old with active or convalescent COVID-19.

The V call is TRBV11-2, the J call TRBJ2-2; TRBD2 aligns across 7 bases. Germline V gene sequence: CDR1 SGHAT, CDR2 FQNNGV. J gave up 5 bases and V 2 bases, and 8 bases lay outside the gene matches. There are 16 residues in the CDR3. Written as DNA, the CDR3 is TGTGCCAGCAGCTTATCTCGGGGAGGGATGACCGGGGAGCTGTTTTTT. It codes for CASSLSRGGMTGELFF.

This clone is a singleton in its sample. The same CDR3 also results from other DNA sequences found in this sample. The chain joins TRBV9 to TRBJ2-2; 11 bases map to TRBD1. Germline loops: CDR1 SGDLS, CDR2 YYNGEE. The CDR3 totals 16 residues. V lost 0 bases to trimming and J lost 4 bases; unmatched junction nucleotides: 2. Written as DNA, the CDR3 is TGTGCCAGCAGCGTAGTTGGGACAGGGGGCACCGGGGAGCTGTTTTTT. This encodes CASSVVGTGGTGELFF.

V usage is TRBV2 and J usage is TRBJ1-5; no firm D call. Germline values: CDR1 SNHLY, CDR2 FYNNEI. V gave up 1 base and J gave up 5 bases, with 9 bases separating them. The CDR3 is made up of 14 amino acids. The CDR3 DNA reads TGTGCCAGCAGTGAAGTGGCAGATTATCAGCCCCAGCATTTT. Protein: CASSEVADYQPQHF. Full variable domain (outside the CDR3, taken from reference TRBV2 and TRBJ1-5): EPEVTQTPSHQVTQMGQEVILRCVPISNHLYFYWYRQILGQKVEFLVSFYNNEISEKSEIFDDQFSVERPDGSNFTLKIRSTKLEDSAMYFCASSEVADYQPQHFGDGTRLSIL.

V is TRBV5-1 and J is TRBJ1-3; weak D call: TRBD1 (6 bases). The germline V gene has CDR1 SGHRS and CDR2 YFSETQ. The CDR3 covers 15 residues. With 4 bases removed from V and 0 bases from J, the gap between germline ends came to 11 bases. CDR3 sequence: CASSPSDSSGNTIYF. The CDR3 DNA follows: TGCGCCAGCAGCCCGTCGGACAGCTCTGGAAACACCATATATTTT.

The sample holds one count of this clone. The V call is TRBV28, the J call TRBJ1-2; possibly TRBD1 for D (6 bases). CDR1 and CDR2 (germline): MDHEN, SYDVKM. V was clipped by 6 bases and J by 7 bases, with 27 bases between them. The CDR3 runs to 17 residues. CDR3 nucleotide sequence: TGTGCCAGCAGGGGGCAACGGGGGGCAGGGTCGGCAGGTGGCTACACCTTC. Its protein is CASRGQRGAGSAGGYTF.

This clone has only a few counts. The J gene is TRBJ1-6, the V gene TRBV19; D ambiguous. CDR1 is LNHDA and CDR2 is SQIVND in the germline V gene (reference sequence). The V and J ends lost 7 bases and 3 bases respectively, with 16 bases between them. The CDR3 totals 16 residues. CDR3 amino acids: CASTPDRVYYNSPLHF. Here the CDR3 DNA reads TGTGCCAGTACCCCCGATCGTGTCTACTATAATTCACCCCTCCACTTT.

V and J are TRBV19 and TRBJ1-2; D perhaps matches TRBD1 (6 bases). Trimming removed 3 bases at V and 4 bases at J, with 15 bases between. Looked up from germline, CDR1 is LNHDA and CDR2 is SQIVND (reference sequence). The CDR3 sequence is 15 residues long. CDR3 in amino acids: CASSIGGSGTYGYTF. CDR3 DNA sequence: TGTGCCAGTAGTATTGGGGGCAGCGGAACCTATGGCTACACCTTC. The full variable domain, with the rest looked up from reference TRBV19 and TRBJ1-2, is DGGITQSPKYLFRKEGQNVTLSCEQNLNHDAMYWYRQDPGQGLRLIYYSQIVNDFQKGDIAEGYSVSREKKESFPLTVTSAQKNPTAFYLCASSIGGSGTYGYTFGSGTRLTVV.

The chain is built from TRBV28 and TRBJ2-2; 7 bases match TRBD1. The CDR3 consists of 14 residues. Germline loops: CDR1 MDHEN, CDR2 SYDVKM. The trim removed 8 bases at V and 5 bases at J, leaving 8 bases unmatched. The CDR3 loop is CASDLSGGTGELFF. Here the CDR3 DNA reads TGTGCCAGCGATTTGTCAGGGGGTACCGGGGAGCTGTTTTTT.